Each of the 3 T cell receptor beta chains below was sequenced from the same sample in a study of T cell changes during pregnancy in multiple sclerosis. Only in-frame clones appear in the TCRdb table, and some are missing; sequencing was by immunoSEQ multiplex PCR. The data contain about 100,000 clones, about 92% of them singletons. The material sequenced was peripheral blood, taken after pregnancy. Receptors originate from a female donor with multiple sclerosis, enrolled in a pregnancy study.

This chain links TRBV2 with TRBJ2-3, with D possibly being TRBD2 (5 bases). The germline gives CDR1 SNHLY, CDR2 FYNNEI. V lost 2 bases and J 2 bases, leaving 14 bases between the germline ends. This CDR3 is built from 16 residues. The CDR3 DNA follows: TGTGCCAGCAGTGAACGGCGGGCCGCTACCACAGATACGCAGTATTTT. The encoded protein is CASSERRAATTDTQYF.

The chain couples TRBV4-1 to TRBJ2-5, with D possibly TRBD2 on 6 matching bases. Looked up from germline, CDR1 is MGHRA and CDR2 is YSYEKL. The CDR3 covers 15 residues. Between the trimmed V and J ends, which lost 10 bases and 2 bases, there was a span of 20 bases. CDR3 coding DNA: TGCGCCACCGGTTGGGGGGAAGGGGATCAAGAGACCCAGTACTTC. Protein: CATGWGEGDQETQYF.

This rearrangement joins TRBV27 to TRBJ1-5, with D possibly being TRBD1 (6 bases). Trimming took off 8 bases at V and 2 bases at J, with 19 bases between the two ends. The CDR3 contains 16 residues. Germline lookup yields CDR1 MNHEY and CDR2 SMNVEV (reference sequence). The chain's CDR3 is CASSIRGGGGNQPQHF. Written as DNA, the CDR3 is TGTGCCAGCTCCATTAGGGGGGGAGGCGGCAATCAGCCCCAGCATTTT.